This T cell receptor (beta chain) stems from a study of blood T cell repertoires in COVID-19. Overall study: The cDNA or gDNA used as material had been derived from T cells, B-cell-depleted T cells, or PBMCs.

Authors' analysis steps: Reference gene primer amplification yielded estimated nucleated cell counts. The protocol was immunoSEQ multiplex PCR, while the TCRdb copy is restricted to in-frame clones and leaves out a portion. The DNA was the basis for D and trimming; V, J and clone size are from that table. The sample comprises tens of thousands of clones, 60% to 75% of which are singletons, and approximately 5.4% rests with the top ten. Deletions cut 7 bases from V and 2 bases from J, with 13 bases between. The CDR3 sequence is 14 residues long. The germline V gene has CDR1 MNHEY and CDR2 SVGAGI. This sequence joins TRBV6-5 and TRBJ2-3; D is possibly TRBD2 (6 bases). The source of this sequence is a man aged 50 or older with active or convalescent COVID-19. The sample was peripheral blood. The CDR3 sequence: CASTPGGVTDTQYF. CDR3 DNA sequence: TGTGCCAGCACCCCGGGCGGGGTCACAGATACGCAGTATTTT.